This record looks at one T cell receptor (beta chain) sequence and its context. Its specific antigen is unknown. Per-base quality was not reported, and no clone a single base away is much larger than it. This sample is drawn from a study of blood T cell repertoires in COVID-19 (dated by TCRdb to about 2020). A note on the overall study: Samples from collaborators originated in the United States, Italy and Spain and spanned both the acute and convalescent phases of COVID-19. The dataset comprised deeply sampled blood TCRbeta repertoires from subjects exposed to, actively infected with, or recovered from COVID-19. Sample metadata almost always included a de-identified subject ID, COVID-19 status, age in years and sex. The samples were drawn from the first 160 participants of the ongoing ImmuneRACE study and from over 950 subjects provided by 6 global collaborators. The repertoires were released in a freely available public database intended as a resource for research on the immune response to SARS-CoV-2. The prospective study material was composed of cDNA or gDNA derived from T cells, B-cell-depleted T cells, or PBMCs. Where available, HLA class I and class II types were obtained from metadata supplied by the sample provider rather than from assay-based typing.

According to the germline V gene, CDR1 reads SGHRS and CDR2 reads YFSETQ. Measured from the cysteine to the phenylalanine, the CDR3 is 13 residues long. Of all the DNA, just the CDR3 is kept, 39 bases in frame from base 1. The junction shows trimming of 4 bases on V and 11 bases on J, plus 13 bases between the germline ends. The immunoSEQ Assay, a bias-controlled multiplex PCR, was used to amplify TCRbeta CDR3 regions from genomic DNA. Turning to the authors' computational methods: The number of nucleated cells in each sample was estimated by amplification of reference gene primers within the assay. Sequence reads were collapsed and filtered to measure the absolute abundance of every unique TCRbeta CDR3 rearrangement. For each sample, productive Simpson clonality was calculated as the square root of Simpson's diversity index across productive rearrangements. The immuneACCESS repertoire file appears here via TCRdb, limited to in-frame rearrangements. These files lack a portion of the clones; in checked studies, under half of the deficit traces to unresolved V genes, and the cause of the others is not known. The D gene and trimming were derived from the DNA, and the V and J assignments and clone size from that table. The sample table contains about 180,000 clones; only one count was recorded for 80% to 90% of them. Around 8.6% of the sample rests with the top ten.

Whole blood was collected in K2EDTA tubes by collaborating institutions according to the institutions' own protocols. Collaborator samples were shipped for TCRbeta analysis as frozen whole blood, isolated PBMCs, or DNA extracted from either sample type. Findings and caveats that apply to the study as a whole: How much clinical and demographic metadata was included differed by source and by participant, and the metadata was provided uncurated.

The rearranged chain carries TRBV5-1 and TRBJ1-6; a confident D gene designation cannot be given. The sequencing input was peripheral blood. This clonotype originated in a man aged 45 to 65 with active or convalescent COVID-19. DNA sequence: TGCGCCAGCAGCCCCGAGAGGTGGCCACCCCTCCACTTT. Translation gives CASSPERWPPLHF. Reference TRBV5-1 and TRBJ1-6 genes cover what lies past the CDR3, so the full variable domain is KAGVTQTPRYLIKTRGQQVTLSCSPISGHRSVSWYQQTPGQGLQFLFEYFSETQRNKGNFPGRFSGRQFSNSRSEMNVSTLELGDSALYLCASSPERWPPLHFGNGTRLTVT.